A selection of T cell receptor beta chains follows, all from one sample in a study of blood T cell repertoires in COVID-19. Measured with immunoSEQ multiplex PCR; TCRdb has only the in-frame clones, and not every one. The data hold 280,000 or so clones, with 85% observed a single time. Sequenced material: PBMCs or T cells enriched from blood (not recorded which). Receptors originate from a woman aged 45-65 years who had recovered from COVID-19. CDR3s include the opening cysteine and the closing phenylalanine or tryptophan. D genes are given only for firm matches. The size entry is marked missing in some rows and otherwise reads once, few, many or a size class.

NA,NA,TRBJ1-4,TRBV7-8,CASSYTGKINEKLFF,TGTGCCAGCAGCTACACAGGGAAAATTAATGAAAAACTGTTTTTT
NA,NA,TRBJ2-7,TRBV28,CASTDSVYEQYF,TGTGCCAGCACCGACTCGGTCTACGAGCAGTACTTC
NA,NA,TRBJ1-4,TRBV9,CASSFRGLTNEKLFF,TGTGCCAGCAGCTTTCGAGGGTTAACTAATGAAAAACTGTTTTTT
TRBD2,NA,TRBJ2-3,TRBV11-2,CASSLEAGNFGTQYF,TGTGCCAGCAGCTTAGAAGCGGGGAACTTTGGTACGCAGTATTTT
NA,NA,TRBJ2-7,TRBV7-9,CASSPGLIYEQYF,TGTGCCAGCAGCCCGGGACTTATTTACGAGCAGTACTTC
TRBD1,NA,TRBJ2-7,TRBV29-1,CSVRTGGWTEQYF,TGCAGCGTCCGGACAGGTGGTTGGACCGAGCAGTACTTC
NA,NA,TRBJ1-4,TRBV6-5,CASSYSNQGLNEKLFF,TGTGCCAGCAGTTACTCGAACCAGGGGCTTAATGAAAAACTGTTTTTT
TRBD1,NA,TRBJ2-6,TRBV28,CASNRGTGGTGANVLTF,TGTGCCAGCAACCGAGGGACAGGGGGGACCGGGGCCAACGTCCTGACTTTC
TRBD1,few,TRBJ2-7,TRBV5-1,CASSWVQGETGEQYF,TGCGCCAGCAGCTGGGTACAGGGGGAGACTGGCGAGCAGTACTTC
TRBD1,NA,TRBJ2-3,TRBV6-5,CASSYTQGAYTQYF,TGTGCCAGCAGTTACACACAGGGGGCATATACGCAGTATTTT
TRBD1,NA,TRBJ1-5,TRBV4-1,CASSQVADRGDQPQHF,TGCGCCAGCAGCCAAGTGGCGGACAGGGGTGATCAGCCCCAGCATTTT
NA,NA,TRBJ2-2,TRBV3-1/TRBV3-2,CAPLLLVGLSGTGELFF,TGTGCTCCCCTGCTTCTGGTGGGACTCTCGGGGACCGGGGAGCTGTTTTTT
NA,few,TRBJ1-5,TRBV19,CASSRPGTLSNQPQHF,TGTGCCAGTAGTCGCCCCGGGACACTGAGCAATCAGCCCCAGCATTTT
TRBD2,NA,TRBJ2-7,TRBV6-1,CASSDRAGFEQYF,TGTGCCAGCAGTGACCGAGCGGGGTTCGAGCAGTACTTC
NA,once,TRBJ1-4,TRBV28,CASSEAPFEKLFF,TGTGCCAGCTCGGAGGCCCCATTTGAAAAACTGTTTTTT
TRBD1,NA,TRBJ1-3,TRBV7-8,CASSPRQGVGNTIYF,TGTGCCAGCAGCCCCAGACAGGGGGTTGGAAACACCATATATTTT
TRBD2,NA,TRBJ2-1,TRBV7-2,CASSPRAGGPYNEQFF,TGTGCCAGCAGCCCTCGAGCGGGGGGGCCCTACAATGAGCAGTTCTTC
NA,NA,TRBJ1-5,TRBV6-1,CASSESNFRQAAQPQHF,TGTGCCAGCAGTGAATCGAATTTTAGGCAGGCTGCTCAGCCCCAGCATTTT
TRBD1,many,TRBJ2-7,TRBV11-2,CASSQGTASSYEQYF,TGTGCCAGCAGCCAAGGGACAGCGAGCTCCTACGAGCAGTACTTC
TRBD2,NA,TRBJ2-1,TRBV7-8,CASRAFMGLAINEQFF,TGTGCCAGCAGGGCCTTTATGGGACTAGCTATCAATGAGCAGTTCTTC
TRBD1,NA,TRBJ2-7,TRBV30,CAWSPGQGGHEQYF,TGTGCCTGGAGCCCGGGACAGGGTGGCCACGAGCAGTACTTC
NA,NA,TRBJ2-7,TRBV5-4,CASSPRQGGYEQYF,TGTGCCAGCAGCCCTCGACAGGGAGGCTACGAGCAGTACTTC
TRBD1,NA,TRBJ1-5,TRBV6-2/TRBV6-3,CASSSGQGAESNQPQHF,TGTGCCAGCAGTAGCGGACAGGGGGCGGAGAGCAATCAGCCCCAGCATTTT
NA,NA,TRBJ1-2,TRBV7-8,CASSLSQQNYGYTF,TGTGCCAGCAGCTTGAGCCAACAGAACTATGGCTACACCTTC